This T cell receptor (beta chain) comes out of a study of T-cell reconstitution after alpha-beta-depleted transplantation in children. Study findings and constraints: Among T cells one year after transplant, newly produced cells accounted for most counts and diversity. Several hundred graft clones that had expanded were reportedly the source of alpha-beta T cells about two months after transplant. Surviving recipient T cells and thymic progenitors accounted for the high day-60 TCRbeta diversity observed in some patients.

This CDR3 is built from 15 residues. The V end lost 2 bases, the J end lost 5 bases, and 16 bases lay between the germline ends. CDR1 is ENHRY, CDR2 SYGVKD, per germline. Ten or more counts support this clonotype. Its antigen is currently unknown. Preparation of the TCRbeta library used unique molecular identifiers. TCRdb ran MiXCR on the PCR reads and lists one entry per CDR3 protein. The repertoire holds about 510,000 distinct CDR3 sequences, with roughly 11% as singletons. The clonotype originates from a female patient between 2 and 15 years old who had a stem cell transplant for aplastic anemia, so the T cells may come from the graft donor. The sequences come from PBMCs, mostly from graft donor cells, collected 180 days after TCRalphabeta/CD19-depleted stem cell transplant. This chain links TRBV10-3 with TRBJ2-7; D gene uncertain. CDR3 nucleotides: TGTGCCATCAGTGAGCTTGGCGGATTGTTGCACGAGCAGTACTTC. This gives the protein CAISELGGLLHEQYF.